The sequence of this TCR beta chain was determined in a study of T cells in Graves' hyperthyroidism and ophthalmopathy. Overall study findings and caveats: Model predictions of ophthalmopathy came a median approximately 6.5 months before onset. Also found in blood were most expanded thyroid clonotypes above 0.001.

PBMCs were derived from 10 ml fresh peripheral blood. This clonotype was found a few times. Its antigen is as yet unknown. Authors of the study amplified TCR beta CDR3 regions from RNA transcripts. TCR CDR3 underwent first-round RT-PCR with the HTBI primer set. A single record per CDR3 protein comes from TCRdb applying MiXCR to the multiplex PCR reads. The data contain about 640,000 distinct CDR3 sequences, 20% of them singletons. The CDR3 consists of 14 residues. V was cut by 3 bases and J by 0 bases, with 9 bases left in between. The germline V gene encodes CDR1 DFQATT and CDR2 SNEGSKA (reference sequence).

V gene TRBV20-1 combines with J gene TRBJ2-1; D gene ambiguous. This TCR came from a young man with Graves' ophthalmopathy. Sequenced input: blood. The CDR3 region has the DNA TGCAGTGCTAGCGGGCGCTTCTCCTACAATGAGCAGTTCTTC. Protein sequence: CSASGRFSYNEQFF.